This TCR beta chain was retrieved from a study of shared clonotypes between healthy human individuals. Donors comprised healthy HIV-negative adults lacking recent acute infections or vaccinations. Germline lookup yields CDR1 MGHRA and CDR2 YSYEKL. The CDR3 spans 16 residues. V dropped 0 bases and J dropped 3 bases, with 12 bases sitting between them. Here immunoSEQ multiplex PCR was the method, and the copy in TCRdb shows in-frame clones only, minus some. In the table there are 600,000 to 750,000 clones, 60% to 80% of which are singletons. Sequencing was done on a sample of memory CD4+ T cells sorted from blood. Regarding subset: CD45RA-negative fraction. The J gene is TRBJ2-1, the V gene TRBV4-1; TRBD1 or TRBD2 may be the D gene (5 bases each). The TCR was taken from a woman between 25 and 40 years old in good health. CDR3 region: CASSQDSSGGYNEQFF. The CDR3, as DNA: TGCGCCAGCAGCCAAGACTCCAGTGGGGGCTACAATGAGCAGTTCTTC.